This TCR beta chain was obtained from a study of blood T cell repertoires in COVID-19. Per the germline V gene, CDR1 is MGHRA and CDR2 is YSYEKL. V was shortened by 1 base and J by 2 bases, with 6 bases between the two germline ends. CDR3 length: 13 residues. The Seattle patients joined while their infection was active and were tracked longitudinally afterward. In the authors' methods: Amplification from reference gene primers served as the basis for estimated nucleated cell counts. Data came from immunoSEQ multiplex PCR; TCRdb stores just in-frame clones and leaves some out. V and J calls and clone size follow that table, whereas D and trimming were derived from the DNA. There are about 430,000 clones in the sample; approximately 90% occur only once, and roughly 0.76% lies in the top ten.

V and J are TRBV4-1 and TRBJ2-7, with TRBD1 as a possible D gene (6 bases). The origin of this receptor is a man younger than 30 with COVID-19, enrolled during active disease. The specimen sequenced was peripheral blood. As DNA, the CDR3 is TGCGCCAGCAGCCAAGCAGGGGCCTACGAGCAGTACTTC. This codes for CASSQAGAYEQYF.